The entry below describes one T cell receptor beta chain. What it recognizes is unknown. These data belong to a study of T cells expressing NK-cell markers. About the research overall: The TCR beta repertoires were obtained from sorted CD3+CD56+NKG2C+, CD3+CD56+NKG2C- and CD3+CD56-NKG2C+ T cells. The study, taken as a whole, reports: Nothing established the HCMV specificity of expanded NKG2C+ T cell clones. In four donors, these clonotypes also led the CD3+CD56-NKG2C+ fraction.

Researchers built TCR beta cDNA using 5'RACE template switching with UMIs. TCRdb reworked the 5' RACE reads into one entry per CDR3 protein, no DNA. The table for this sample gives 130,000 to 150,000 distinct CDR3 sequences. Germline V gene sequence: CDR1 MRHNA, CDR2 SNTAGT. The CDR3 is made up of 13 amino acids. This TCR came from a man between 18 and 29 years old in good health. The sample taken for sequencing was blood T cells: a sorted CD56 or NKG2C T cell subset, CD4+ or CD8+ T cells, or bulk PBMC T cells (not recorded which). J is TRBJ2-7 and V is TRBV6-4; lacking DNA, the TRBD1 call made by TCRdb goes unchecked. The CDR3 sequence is CASRRQGCYEQYF.